This is a list of T cell receptor beta chains from one sample in a study of shared clonotypes between healthy human individuals. Libraries were prepared by immunoSEQ multiplex PCR; TCRdb keeps only in-frame clonotypes and omits some of them. The table records hundreds of thousands of clones, approximately 96% of them present only once. The material sequenced was naive CD8+ T cells sorted from blood. These receptors all stem from a woman aged 25-40 years in good health. CDR3s include the opening cysteine and the closing phenylalanine or tryptophan. A D gene is named only where the DNA matches it firmly. Only some rows state a clone size, as once, few, many or a class for expanded clones.

cdr3_length	clone_size	j_call	v_call	d_call	cdr3_nt	cdr3_aa
12	few	TRBJ1-4	TRBV4-1	NA	TGCGCCAGCAGCCAACTTAATGAAAAACTGTTTTTT	CASSQLNEKLFF
13	NA	TRBJ1-1	TRBV6-5	NA	TGTGCCAGTGGGCAGGAAAGGCACACTGAAGCTTTCTTT	CASGQERHTEAFF
17	NA	TRBJ2-2	TRBV7-6	NA	TGTGCCAGCAGCCCGAATAGCTGGGGGTACGGCACCGGGGAGCTGTTTTTT	CASSPNSWGYGTGELFF
13	NA	TRBJ2-7	TRBV29-1	TRBD2	TGCAGCGTTGTAAAAGCGGGAGGCTACGAGCAGTACTTC	CSVVKAGGYEQYF
12	NA	TRBJ1-1	TRBV5-6	TRBD1	TGTGCCAGCAGCGAGCCGGGACAGGAAGCTTTCTTT	CASSEPGQEAFF
16	once	TRBJ1-2	TRBV5-6	TRBD1	TGTGCCAGCAGCCCGGACAGGGTCGTCGAAAACTATGGCTACACCTTC	CASSPDRVVENYGYTF
13	NA	TRBJ1-2	TRBV19	NA	TGTGCCAGTACTAACCCGGCAAGCTATGGCTACACCTTC	CASTNPASYGYTF
18	NA	TRBJ1-1	TRBV10-3	NA	TGTGCCATCAGTGAGAGTATGAAGCCGGACGACAGAAACACTGAAGCTTTCTTT	CAISESMKPDDRNTEAFF
17	NA	TRBJ2-1	TRBV13	NA	TGTGCCAGCAGCTTCGACCAGGGAACACCCTCCTACAATGAGCAGTTCTTC	CASSFDQGTPSYNEQFF
13	NA	TRBJ2-2	TRBV10-2	NA	TGCGCCAGCAGTGAGTCGAGGACCGGGGAGCTGTTTTTT	CASSESRTGELFF
17	NA	TRBJ2-1	TRBV9	NA	TGTGCCAGCAGCGTAGGTTCGCCCTTTAGCTCCTACAATGAGCAGTTCTTC	CASSVGSPFSSYNEQFF
18	NA	TRBJ1-1	TRBV6-1	TRBD1	TGTGCCAGCAGTGACCCCTGGGAGACAGGGGGCGGAAACACTGAAGCTTTCTTT	CASSDPWETGGGNTEAFF
10	NA	TRBJ2-5	TRBV10-1	NA	TGCGCCGGTTCCCAAGAGACCCAGTACTTC	CAGSQETQYF
14	once	TRBJ2-1	TRBV28	NA	TGTGCCAGCAGTTTAGTCGGGAGTTCGAGTGAGCAGTTCTTC	CASSLVGSSSEQFF
12	NA	TRBJ2-7	TRBV6-5	NA	TGTGCCATCAGCCAGGACTCCTACGAGCAGTACTTC	CAISQDSYEQYF
16	NA	TRBJ2-7	TRBV7-6	TRBD2	TGTGCCAGCAGCTTGGCCGTAGGTAGCGGGGGATACGAGCAGTACTTC	CASSLAVGSGGYEQYF
14	once	TRBJ1-2	TRBV7-2	TRBD1	TGTGCCAGCAGTCCGGGACAGGGTTTTTTCGGCTACACCTTC	CASSPGQGFFGYTF
14	NA	TRBJ2-2	TRBV9	NA	TGTGCCAGCAGCGCTAGCGCGAACACCGGGGAGCTGTTTTTT	CASSASANTGELFF
14	NA	TRBJ2-3	TRBV9	NA	TGTGCCAGCAGCCCCCCATCGAGCACAGATACGCAGTATTTT	CASSPPSSTDTQYF
14	NA	TRBJ2-5	TRBV4-1	NA	TGCGCCAGCAGCCTTACTCAGTACCAAGAGACCCAGTACTTC	CASSLTQYQETQYF
13	NA	TRBJ2-7	TRBV28	NA	TGTGCCAGCAGTTTTCTGGGTAGTAACGAGCAGTACTTC	CASSFLGSNEQYF
14	NA	TRBJ2-7	TRBV9	NA	TGTGCCAGCAGCGTATTCCCATCCACCTACGAGCAGTACTTC	CASSVFPSTYEQYF
15	NA	TRBJ2-5	TRBV5-1	NA	TGCGCCAGCAGCTCCCGACAGGTCGGTCAAGAGACCCAGTACTTC	CASSSRQVGQETQYF
16	NA	TRBJ1-5	TRBV7-9	NA	TGTGCCAGCAGCGCCGACAGCAGCTATAGCAATCAGCCCCAGCATTTT	CASSADSSYSNQPQHF
17	NA	TRBJ1-1	TRBV4-1	NA	TGCGCCAGCAGCCCAGGGATCGGAAACAACATGAACACTGAAGCTTTCTTT	CASSPGIGNNMNTEAFF
18	NA	TRBJ2-2	TRBV27	TRBD1	TGTGCCAGCAGTTTATCGAGCCCCGGGACAGGGGTTCCCGGGGAGCTGTTTTTT	CASSLSSPGTGVPGELFF
14	NA	TRBJ2-7	TRBV19	NA	TGTGCCAGTAGTATAGATCTGGAGGGTAGGGAGCAGTACTTC	CASSIDLEGREQYF
17	NA	TRBJ2-1	TRBV19	TRBD1	TGTGCCAGTAGTATAGTGGAGACAGGGACCTCCTACAATGAGCAGTTCTTC	CASSIVETGTSYNEQFF
12	NA	TRBJ1-5	TRBV28	NA	TGTGCCAGCACCGGACCCAATCAGCCCCAGCATTTT	CASTGPNQPQHF
12	NA	TRBJ2-1	TRBV2	TRBD2	TGTGCCAGCAGGGGAGCGGGAGTTGAGCAGTTCTTC	CASRGAGVEQFF
13	once	TRBJ2-2	TRBV12-5	NA	TGTGCTAGTGGGCAGGGGGGCGGCGGGGAGCTGTTTTTT	CASGQGGGGELFF
16	NA	TRBJ2-7	TRBV11-2	NA	TGTGCCAGCAGCTTAGAAATTTCCGGTCAAGATGGCGAGCAGTACTTC	CASSLEISGQDGEQYF
13	NA	TRBJ2-7	TRBV7-8	NA	TGTGCCAGCAGCGCCGGCCCCTCCTACGAGCAGTACTTC	CASSAGPSYEQYF
13	few	TRBJ2-7	TRBV19	NA	TGTGCCAGTAGTATCGGGACCAGCTACGAGCAGTACTTC	CASSIGTSYEQYF
13	NA	TRBJ2-5	TRBV2	NA	TGTGCCAGCAGGGGACACTTCCAAGAGACCCAGTACTTC	CASRGHFQETQYF
11	NA	TRBJ2-3	TRBV4-1	NA	TGCGCCAGCAGCCAACAGGATACGCAGTATTTT	CASSQQDTQYF
17	NA	TRBJ2-1	TRBV2	TRBD2	TGTGCCAGCAGTGATGGTAGCGGGAGTACGGACTACAATGAGCAGTTCTTC	CASSDGSGSTDYNEQFF
15	NA	TRBJ1-5	TRBV7-8	NA	TGTGCCAGCAGCTTATCGAGTTTGGGCGGGCAGCCCCAGCATTTT	CASSLSSLGGQPQHF
11	NA	TRBJ1-1	TRBV2	NA	TGTGCCAGCAGTGCAGGGCGTGAAGCTTTCTTT	CASSAGREAFF
18	NA	TRBJ1-2	TRBV7-9	NA	TGTGCCAGCAGCTTTTCTGCACTCCGGACAGATTCTAACTATGGCTACACCTTC	CASSFSALRTDSNYGYTF
10	NA	TRBJ2-7	TRBV6-1	NA	TGTGCCAGCAGTGAAGGCGAGCAGTACTTC	CASSEGEQYF
16	NA	TRBJ2-7	TRBV15	TRBD2	TGTGCCACCAGCAGCCCCCGCTCTAGCGGACACTACGAGCAGTACTTC	CATSSPRSSGHYEQYF
19	NA	TRBJ2-7	TRBV29-1	TRBD2	TGCAGCGTGCGAAACGCCTGGGGTAGCGGGAGGGCCGATCCCTACGAGCAGTACTTC	CSVRNAWGSGRADPYEQYF
14	NA	TRBJ2-7	TRBV10-2	NA	TGCGCCAGCAGCCAACCCCTACTAGCTTCCGAGCAGTACTTC	CASSQPLLASEQYF
15	NA	TRBJ1-1	TRBV11-2	NA	TGTGCCAGCAGCTTAGATTCGGGACAAAACACTGAAGCTTTCTTT	CASSLDSGQNTEAFF
15	NA	TRBJ2-7	TRBV27	TRBD1	TGTGCCAGCAGTTTATTTGGGACAGGGGTGCCCGAGCAGTACTTC	CASSLFGTGVPEQYF
11	NA	TRBJ1-5	TRBV19	NA	TGTGCCACAGGGGTTAATCAGCCCCAGCATTTT	CATGVNQPQHF
14	NA	TRBJ2-5	TRBV7-9	NA	TGTGCCAGCAGCTCTGTAACAGGGCAAGAGACCCAGTACTTC	CASSSVTGQETQYF
15	NA	TRBJ2-3	TRBV21-1	NA	TGTGCCAGCAGCTACAGCTACAGTCATCAAGATACGCAGTATTTT	CASSYSYSHQDTQYF
15	NA	TRBJ1-1	TRBV5-1	TRBD1	TGCGCCAGCAGCATAGGACAGGGCGGGAACACTGAAGCTTTCTTT	CASSIGQGGNTEAFF